This paragraph reports one T cell receptor (beta chain). Its specificity is not known. MiXCR, applied by TCRdb to the RT-PCR reads, yields one record per CDR3 protein. The sample has 250,000 to 350,000 distinct CDR3 sequences, roughly 22% seen once; the top ten hold 10%. The CDR3 sequence is 15 residues long. Trimming took off 3 bases at V and 1 base at J, with 10 bases between the two ends. The data are from a study of response to subunit inactivated influenza vaccine. Notes on the study in general: The authors offered the suggestion that each seasonal influenza vaccination recruits few new T cells.

J is TRBJ1-5 and V is TRBV12-3 or TRBV12-4, with D unclear. The TCR originated in a man aged 50-75 years who received an inactivated influenza vaccine. The sample in question was PBMCs from blood, obtained about 20 months after vaccination. The CDR3 region is CASSLMVGSNQPQHF. The CDR3 DNA reads TGTGCCAGCAGTTTGATGGTAGGGAGCAATCAGCCCCAGCATTTT.